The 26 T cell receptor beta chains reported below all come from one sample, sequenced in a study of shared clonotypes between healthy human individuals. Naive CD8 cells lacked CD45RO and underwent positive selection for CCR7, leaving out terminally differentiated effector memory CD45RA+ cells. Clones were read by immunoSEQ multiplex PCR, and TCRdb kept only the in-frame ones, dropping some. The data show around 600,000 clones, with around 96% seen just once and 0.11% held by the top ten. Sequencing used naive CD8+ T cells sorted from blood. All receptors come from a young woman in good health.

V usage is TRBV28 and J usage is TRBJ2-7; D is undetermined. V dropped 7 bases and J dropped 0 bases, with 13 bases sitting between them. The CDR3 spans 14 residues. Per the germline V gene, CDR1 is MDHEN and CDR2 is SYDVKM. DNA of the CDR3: TGTGCCAGCAAGCGCCAACCGAGCTCCTACGAGCAGTACTTC. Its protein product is CASKRQPSSYEQYF.

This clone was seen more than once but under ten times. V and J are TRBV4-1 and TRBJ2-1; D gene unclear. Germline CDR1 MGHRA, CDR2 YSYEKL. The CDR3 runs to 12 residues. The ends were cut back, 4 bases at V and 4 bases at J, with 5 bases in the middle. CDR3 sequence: CASSRGYNEQFF. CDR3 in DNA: TGCGCCAGCAGCCGGGGTTACAATGAGCAGTTCTTC.

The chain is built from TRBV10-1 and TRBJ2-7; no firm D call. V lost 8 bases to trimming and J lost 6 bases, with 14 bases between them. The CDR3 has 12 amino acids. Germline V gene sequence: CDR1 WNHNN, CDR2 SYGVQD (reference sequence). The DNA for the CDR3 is TGCGCCAGCCTCGGACCCTTAGGCGAGCAGTACTTC. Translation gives CASLGPLGEQYF.

CDR3 in amino acids: CARSLADSLQETQYF. The CDR3 nucleotides are TGTGCCAGAAGCTTGGCCGACAGCTTACAAGAGACCCAGTACTTC. The rearrangement uses TRBV5-3 and TRBJ2-5; D possibly corresponds to TRBD1 (5 bases). TRBV5-3 is an ORF; its function is uncertain. This CDR3 is built from 15 residues. The V end lost 0 bases, the J end lost 2 bases, and 11 bases lay between the germline ends.

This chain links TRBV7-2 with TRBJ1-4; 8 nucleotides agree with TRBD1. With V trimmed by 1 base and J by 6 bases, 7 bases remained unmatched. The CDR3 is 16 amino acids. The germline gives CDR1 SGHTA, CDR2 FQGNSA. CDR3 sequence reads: CASSLGFQGAYEKLFF. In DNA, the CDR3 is TGTGCCAGCAGCTTAGGATTCCAGGGGGCTTATGAAAAACTGTTTTTT.

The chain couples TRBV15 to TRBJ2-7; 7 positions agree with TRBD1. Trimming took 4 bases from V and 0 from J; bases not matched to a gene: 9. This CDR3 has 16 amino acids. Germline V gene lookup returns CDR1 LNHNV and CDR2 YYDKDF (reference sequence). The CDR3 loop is CATSKLPGQSSYEQYF. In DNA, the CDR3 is TGTGCCACCAGCAAGCTCCCGGGACAGAGCTCCTACGAGCAGTACTTC.

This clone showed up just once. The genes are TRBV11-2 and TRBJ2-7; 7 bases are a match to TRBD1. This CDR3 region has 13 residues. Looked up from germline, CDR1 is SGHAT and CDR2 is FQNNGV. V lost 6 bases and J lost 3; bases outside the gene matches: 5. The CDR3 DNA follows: TGTGCCAGCAGTCGAACAGGGGACTACGAGCAGTACTTC. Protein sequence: CASSRTGDYEQYF.

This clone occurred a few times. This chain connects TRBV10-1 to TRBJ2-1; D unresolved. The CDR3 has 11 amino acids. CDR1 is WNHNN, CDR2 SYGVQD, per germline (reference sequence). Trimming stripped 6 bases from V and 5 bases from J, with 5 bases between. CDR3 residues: CASSRNNEQFF. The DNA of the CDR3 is TGCGCCAGCAGCCGCAACAATGAGCAGTTCTTC.

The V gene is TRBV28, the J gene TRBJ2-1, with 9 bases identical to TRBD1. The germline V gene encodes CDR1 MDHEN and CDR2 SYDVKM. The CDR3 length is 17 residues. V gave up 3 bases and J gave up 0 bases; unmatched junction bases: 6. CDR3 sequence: CASSLETGGTSYNEQFF. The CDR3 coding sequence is TGTGCCAGCAGTTTGGAAACAGGGGGCACCTCCTACAATGAGCAGTTCTTC.

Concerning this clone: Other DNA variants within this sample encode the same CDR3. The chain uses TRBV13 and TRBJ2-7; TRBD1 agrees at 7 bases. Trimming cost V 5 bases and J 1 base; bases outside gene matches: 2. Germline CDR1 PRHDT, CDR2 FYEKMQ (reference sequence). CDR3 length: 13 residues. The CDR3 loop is CASSPGQSYEQYF. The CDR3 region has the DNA TGTGCCAGCAGCCCGGGACAGTCCTACGAGCAGTACTTC.

Here the CDR3 DNA reads TGTGCCAGCAGTTTATTGGGGGGGGATACGCAGTATTTT. It is translated as CASSLLGGDTQYF. This chain connects TRBV27 to TRBJ2-3; 7 positions match TRBD2. Germline lookup yields CDR1 MNHEY and CDR2 SMNVEV (reference sequence). The V segment lost 1 base and the J segment 6 bases; nucleotides outside the gene matches: 1. This CDR3 spans 13 amino acids.

The CDR3 DNA reads as TGCGCCAGCAGCCAAGTTGTTACGGGGGATACGCAGTATTTT. Translation gives CASSQVVTGDTQYF. The gene calls are TRBV4-1 and TRBJ2-3; possible D gene TRBD2, 5 bases. V was pared by 1 base and J by 6 bases, with 11 bases between. Per the germline V gene, CDR1 is MGHRA and CDR2 is YSYEKL. This CDR3 has 14 amino acids.

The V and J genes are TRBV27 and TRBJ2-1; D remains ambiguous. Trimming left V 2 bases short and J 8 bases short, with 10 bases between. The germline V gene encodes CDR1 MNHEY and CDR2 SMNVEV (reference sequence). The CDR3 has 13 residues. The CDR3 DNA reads TGTGCCAGCAGTTTAATGCTAGTTTATGAGCAGTTCTTC. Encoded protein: CASSLMLVYEQFF.

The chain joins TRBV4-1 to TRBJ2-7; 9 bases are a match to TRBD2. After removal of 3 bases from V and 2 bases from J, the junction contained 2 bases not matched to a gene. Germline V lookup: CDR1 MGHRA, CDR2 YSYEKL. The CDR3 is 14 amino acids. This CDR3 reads CASSHRGGAYEQYF. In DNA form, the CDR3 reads TGCGCCAGCAGCCACCGCGGGGGGGCCTACGAGCAGTACTTC.

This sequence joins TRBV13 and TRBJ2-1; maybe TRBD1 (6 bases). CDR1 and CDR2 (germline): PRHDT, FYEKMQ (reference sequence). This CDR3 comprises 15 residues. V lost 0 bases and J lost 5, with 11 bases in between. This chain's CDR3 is CASSLGRDNNNEQFF. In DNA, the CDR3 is TGTGCCAGCAGCTTAGGCCGGGACAACAACAATGAGCAGTTCTTC.

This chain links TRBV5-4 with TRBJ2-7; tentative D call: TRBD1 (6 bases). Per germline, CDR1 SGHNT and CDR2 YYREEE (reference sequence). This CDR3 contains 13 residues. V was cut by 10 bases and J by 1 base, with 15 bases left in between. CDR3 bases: TGTGCCTGTAGCTGGGGGCCGTCCTACGAGCAGTACTTC. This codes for CACSWGPSYEQYF. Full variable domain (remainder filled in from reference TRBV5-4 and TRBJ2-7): ETGVTQSPTHLIKTRGQQVTLRCSSQSGHNTVSWYQQALGQGPQFIFQYYREEENGRGNFPPRFSGLQFPNYSSELNVNALELDDSALYLCACSWGPSYEQYFGPGTRLTVT.

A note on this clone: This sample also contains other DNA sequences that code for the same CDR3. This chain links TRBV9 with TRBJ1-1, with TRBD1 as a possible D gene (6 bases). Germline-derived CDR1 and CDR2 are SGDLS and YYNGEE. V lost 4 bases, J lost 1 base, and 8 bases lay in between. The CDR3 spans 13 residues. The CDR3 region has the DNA TGTGCCAGCAGCTGGGGGGCGAACACTGAAGCTTTCTTT. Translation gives CASSWGANTEAFF.

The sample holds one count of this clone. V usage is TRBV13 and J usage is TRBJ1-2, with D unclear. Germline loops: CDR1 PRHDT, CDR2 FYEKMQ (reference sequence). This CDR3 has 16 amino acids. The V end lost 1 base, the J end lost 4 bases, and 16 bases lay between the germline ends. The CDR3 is CASSLVSGDHAYGYTF. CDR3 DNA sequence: TGTGCCAGCAGCTTAGTCTCCGGGGATCATGCCTATGGCTACACCTTC. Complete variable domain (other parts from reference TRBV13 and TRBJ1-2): AAGVIQSPRHLIKEKRETATLKCYPIPRHDTVYWYQQGPGQDPQFLISFYEKMQSDKGSIPDRFSAQQFSDYHSELNMSSLELGDSALYFCASSLVSGDHAYGYTFGSGTRLTVV.

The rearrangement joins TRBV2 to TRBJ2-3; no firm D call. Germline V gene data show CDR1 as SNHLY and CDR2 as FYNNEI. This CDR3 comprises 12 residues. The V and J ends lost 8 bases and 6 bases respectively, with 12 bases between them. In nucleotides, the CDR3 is TGTGCCAGCTACTCCGTTTCGGATACGCAGTATTTT. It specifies CASYSVSDTQYF.

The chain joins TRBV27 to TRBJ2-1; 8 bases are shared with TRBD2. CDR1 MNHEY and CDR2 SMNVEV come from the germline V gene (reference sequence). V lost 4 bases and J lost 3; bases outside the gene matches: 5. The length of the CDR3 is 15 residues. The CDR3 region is CASSSQGLDYNEQFF. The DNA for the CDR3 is TGTGCCAGCAGTTCACAGGGACTAGACTACAATGAGCAGTTCTTC.

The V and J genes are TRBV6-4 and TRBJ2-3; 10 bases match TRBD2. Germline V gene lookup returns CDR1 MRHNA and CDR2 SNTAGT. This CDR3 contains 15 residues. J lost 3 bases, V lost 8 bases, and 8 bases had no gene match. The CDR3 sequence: CASQEREGFTDTQYF. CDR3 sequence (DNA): TGTGCCAGCCAAGAGCGGGAGGGATTTACAGATACGCAGTATTTT.

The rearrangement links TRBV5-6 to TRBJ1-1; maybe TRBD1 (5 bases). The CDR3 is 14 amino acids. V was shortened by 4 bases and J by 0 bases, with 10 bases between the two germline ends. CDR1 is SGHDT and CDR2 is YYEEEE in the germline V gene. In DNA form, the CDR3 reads TGTGCCAGCAGCATAGGACACCTGAACACTGAAGCTTTCTTT. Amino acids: CASSIGHLNTEAFF.

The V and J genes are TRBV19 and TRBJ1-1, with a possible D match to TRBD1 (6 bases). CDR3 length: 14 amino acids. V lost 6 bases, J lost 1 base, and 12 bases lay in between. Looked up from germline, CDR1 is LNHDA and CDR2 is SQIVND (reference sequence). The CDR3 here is CASSWDIQNTEAFF. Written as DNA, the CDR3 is TGTGCCAGTAGCTGGGACATCCAGAACACTGAAGCTTTCTTT.

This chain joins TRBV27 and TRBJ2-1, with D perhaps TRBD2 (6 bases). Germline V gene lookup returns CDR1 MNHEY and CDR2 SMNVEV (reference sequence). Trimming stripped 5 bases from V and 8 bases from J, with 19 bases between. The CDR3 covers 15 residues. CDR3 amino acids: CASSLRDFPRDEQFF. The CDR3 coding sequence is TGTGCCAGCAGTCTTAGGGACTTCCCCCGGGATGAGCAGTTCTTC.

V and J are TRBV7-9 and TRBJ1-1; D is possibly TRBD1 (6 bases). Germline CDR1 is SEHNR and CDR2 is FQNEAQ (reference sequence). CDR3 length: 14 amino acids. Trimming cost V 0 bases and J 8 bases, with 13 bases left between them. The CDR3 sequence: CASSLAPGESEAFF. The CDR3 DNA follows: TGTGCCAGCAGCTTAGCTCCAGGGGAGTCCGAAGCTTTCTTT. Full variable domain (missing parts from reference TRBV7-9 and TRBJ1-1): DTGVSQNPRHKITKRGQNVTFRCDPISEHNRLYWYRQTLGQGPEFLTYFQNEAQLEKSRLLSDRFSAERPKGSFSTLEIQRTEQGDSAMYLCASSLAPGESEAFFGQGTRLTVV.

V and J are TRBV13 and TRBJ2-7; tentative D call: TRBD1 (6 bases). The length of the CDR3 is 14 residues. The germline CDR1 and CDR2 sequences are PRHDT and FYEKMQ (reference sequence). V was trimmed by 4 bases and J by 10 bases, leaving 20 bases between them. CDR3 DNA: TGTGCCAGCAGCTCTGGAGTGGACAGTCTTCATCAGTACTTC. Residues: CASSSGVDSLHQYF.